This TCR beta chain was sequenced during a study of T-cell reconstitution after alpha-beta-depleted transplantation in children. Broader study findings: Newly produced T cells mostly provided counts and TCRbeta diversity after one year, as hyperexpanded clones declined.

This clonotype was seen ten or more times. Its antigen remains unidentified. Unique molecular identifiers were incorporated into the prepared TCRbeta library. Each CDR3 protein is one row after TCRdb ran MiXCR on the PCR reads. The sample yields fewer than 750,000 distinct CDR3 sequences, 20% to 25% seen once. Germline CDR1 and CDR2: MNHNS and SASEGT. V shed 8 bases, J shed 2 bases, and the junction held 15 bases outside the gene matches. The CDR3 totals 17 residues. The receptor was isolated from a boy younger than two who had a stem cell transplant for acute myeloid leukemia, so the T cells may come from the graft donor. The specimen was PBMCs, mostly from graft donor cells, collected 360 days after TCRalphabeta/CD19-depleted stem cell transplant. The V and J genes are TRBV6-1 and TRBJ2-3, with 8 bases matching TRBD2. The CDR3, as DNA: TGTGCCAGCGCGACCCTGTGGGGGCGGGGGGTCACAGATACGCAGTATTTT. Protein: CASATLWGRGVTDTQYF.